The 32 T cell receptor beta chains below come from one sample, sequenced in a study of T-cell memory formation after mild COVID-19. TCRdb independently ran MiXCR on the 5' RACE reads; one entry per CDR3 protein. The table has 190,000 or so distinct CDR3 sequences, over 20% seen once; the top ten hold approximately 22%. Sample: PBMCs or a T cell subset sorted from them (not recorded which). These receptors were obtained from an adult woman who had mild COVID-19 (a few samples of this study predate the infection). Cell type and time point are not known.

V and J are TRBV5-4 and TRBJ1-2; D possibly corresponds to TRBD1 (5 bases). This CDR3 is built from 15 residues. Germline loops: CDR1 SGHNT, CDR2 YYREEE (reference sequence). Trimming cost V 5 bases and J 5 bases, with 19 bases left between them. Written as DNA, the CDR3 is TGTGCCAGCAGACGGTCAGGGCCCGATGCTTATGGCTACACCTTC. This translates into CASRRSGPDAYGYTF.

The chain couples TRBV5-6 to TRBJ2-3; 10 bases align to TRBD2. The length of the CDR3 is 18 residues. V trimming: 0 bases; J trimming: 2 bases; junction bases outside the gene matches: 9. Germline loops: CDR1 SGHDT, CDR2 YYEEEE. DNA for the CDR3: TGTGCCAGCAGCTTGGATGGTGAGCGGGGGGGTTTCACAGATACGCAGTATTTT. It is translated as CASSLDGERGGFTDTQYF.

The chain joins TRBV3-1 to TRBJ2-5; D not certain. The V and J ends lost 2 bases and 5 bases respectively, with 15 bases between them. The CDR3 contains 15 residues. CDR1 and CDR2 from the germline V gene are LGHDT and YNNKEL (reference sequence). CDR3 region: CASSQPITVSETQYF. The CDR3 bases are TGTGCCAGCAGCCAACCGATAACAGTATCCGAGACCCAGTACTTC.

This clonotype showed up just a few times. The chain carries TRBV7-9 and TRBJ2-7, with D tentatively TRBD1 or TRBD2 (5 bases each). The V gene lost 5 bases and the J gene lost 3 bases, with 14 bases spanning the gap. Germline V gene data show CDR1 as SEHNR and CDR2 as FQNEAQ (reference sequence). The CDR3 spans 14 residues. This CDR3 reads CASSHPGRFYEQYF. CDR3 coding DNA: TGTGCCAGCAGCCACCCGGGACGATTCTACGAGCAGTACTTC.

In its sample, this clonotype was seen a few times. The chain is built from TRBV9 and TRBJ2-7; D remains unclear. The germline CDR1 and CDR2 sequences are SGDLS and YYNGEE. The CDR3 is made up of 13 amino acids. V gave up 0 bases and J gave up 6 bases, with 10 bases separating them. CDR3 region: CASSVVDVGEQYF. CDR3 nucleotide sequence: TGTGCCAGCAGCGTAGTGGACGTAGGCGAGCAGTACTTC.

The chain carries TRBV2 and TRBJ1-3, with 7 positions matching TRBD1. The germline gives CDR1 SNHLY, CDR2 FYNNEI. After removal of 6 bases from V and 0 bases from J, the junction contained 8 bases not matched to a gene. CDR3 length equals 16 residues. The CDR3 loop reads CASSGGTATSGNTIYF. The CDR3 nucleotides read TGTGCCAGCAGCGGCGGGACAGCCACCTCTGGAAACACCATATATTTT.

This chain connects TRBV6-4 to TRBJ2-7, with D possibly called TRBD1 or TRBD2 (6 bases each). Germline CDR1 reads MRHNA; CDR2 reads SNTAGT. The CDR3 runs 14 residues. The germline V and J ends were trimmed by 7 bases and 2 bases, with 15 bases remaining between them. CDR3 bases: TGTGCCAGCAAACCGGGGGCTAAGGCCTACGAGCAGTACTTC. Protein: CASKPGAKAYEQYF.

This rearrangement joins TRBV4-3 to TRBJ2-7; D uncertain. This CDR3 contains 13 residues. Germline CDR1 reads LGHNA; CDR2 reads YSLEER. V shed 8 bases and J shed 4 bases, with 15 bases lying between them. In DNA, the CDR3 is TGCGCCAGCTCAGGAGTTCGATCGTACGAGCAGTACTTC. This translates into CASSGVRSYEQYF.

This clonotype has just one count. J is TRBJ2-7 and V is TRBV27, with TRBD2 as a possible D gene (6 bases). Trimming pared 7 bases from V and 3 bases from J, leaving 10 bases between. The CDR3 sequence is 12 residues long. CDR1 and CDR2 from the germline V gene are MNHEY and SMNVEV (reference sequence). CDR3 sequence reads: CASKGGDYEQYF. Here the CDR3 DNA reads TGTGCCAGCAAAGGCGGGGACTACGAGCAGTACTTC.

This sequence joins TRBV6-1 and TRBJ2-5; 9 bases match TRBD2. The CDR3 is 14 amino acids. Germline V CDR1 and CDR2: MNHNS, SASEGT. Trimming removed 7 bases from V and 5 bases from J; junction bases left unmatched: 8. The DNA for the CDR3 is TGTGCCAGCAAGGCTAGCGGGGCTTCGGAGACCCAGTACTTC. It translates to CASKASGASETQYF.

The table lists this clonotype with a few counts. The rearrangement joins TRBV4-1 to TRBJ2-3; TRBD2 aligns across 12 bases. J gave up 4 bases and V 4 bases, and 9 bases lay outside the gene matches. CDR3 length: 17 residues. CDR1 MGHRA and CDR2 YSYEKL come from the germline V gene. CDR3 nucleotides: TGCGCCAGCAGCCCGAGAACGACTAGCGGGGGAGCAGATACGCAGTATTTT. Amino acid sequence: CASSPRTTSGGADTQYF.

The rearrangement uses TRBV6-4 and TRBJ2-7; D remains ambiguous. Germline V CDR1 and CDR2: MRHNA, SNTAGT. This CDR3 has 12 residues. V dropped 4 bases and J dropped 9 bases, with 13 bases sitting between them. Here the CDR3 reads CASSVYSLWQYF. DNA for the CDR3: TGTGCCAGCAGTGTCTATTCTCTCTGGCAGTACTTC.

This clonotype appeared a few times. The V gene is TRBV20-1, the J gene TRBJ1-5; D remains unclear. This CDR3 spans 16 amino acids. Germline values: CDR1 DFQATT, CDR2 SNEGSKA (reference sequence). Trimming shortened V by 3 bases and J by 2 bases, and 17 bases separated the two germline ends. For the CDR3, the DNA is TGCAGTGCTAGTAACAGCCTCTGGATGGGCAATCAGCCCCAGCATTTT. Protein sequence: CSASNSLWMGNQPQHF.

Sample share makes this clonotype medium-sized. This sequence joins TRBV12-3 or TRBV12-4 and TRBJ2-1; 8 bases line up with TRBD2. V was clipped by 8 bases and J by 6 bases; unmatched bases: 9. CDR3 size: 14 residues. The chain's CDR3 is CASLGTGGVNEQFF. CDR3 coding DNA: TGTGCCAGCCTAGGGACCGGGGGGGTCAATGAGCAGTTCTTC.

The CDR3 DNA sequence: TGTGCCAGCAGCTTTACAGGGGACGAGCAGTACTTC. Translation gives CASSFTGDEQYF. V is TRBV7-9 and J is TRBJ2-7, with 7 bases that match TRBD1. V lost 3 bases and J lost 5; bases outside the gene matches: 1. This CDR3 has 12 residues. The germline CDR1 and CDR2 sequences are SEHNR and FQNEAQ (reference sequence).

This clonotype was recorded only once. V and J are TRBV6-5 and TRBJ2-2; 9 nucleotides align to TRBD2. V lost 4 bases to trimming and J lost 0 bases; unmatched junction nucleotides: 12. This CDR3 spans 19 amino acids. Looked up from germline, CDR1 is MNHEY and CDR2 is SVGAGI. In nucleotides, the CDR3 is TGTGCCAGCAGTTCTTCCCTACCCGGCGGGAGGGCGAACACCGGGGAGCTGTTTTTT. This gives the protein CASSSSLPGGRANTGELFF.

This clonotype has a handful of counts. This CDR3 reads CASSLGTIEQYF. CDR3 DNA sequence: TGTGCCAGCAGCTTAGGGACTATCGAGCAGTACTTC. This sequence joins TRBV11-2 and TRBJ2-7, with D possibly matching TRBD2 (6 bases). From germline, CDR1 is SGHAT and CDR2 FQNNGV. The CDR3 extends over 12 amino acids. Between the trimmed V and J ends, which lost 1 base and 6 bases, there was a span of 7 bases.

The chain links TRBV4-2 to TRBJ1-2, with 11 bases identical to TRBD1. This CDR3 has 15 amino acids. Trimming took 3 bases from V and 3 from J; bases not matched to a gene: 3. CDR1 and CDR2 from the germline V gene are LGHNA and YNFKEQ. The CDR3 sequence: CASSHRTGGDYGYTF. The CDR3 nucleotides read TGTGCCAGCAGCCATCGGACAGGGGGCGACTATGGCTACACCTTC.

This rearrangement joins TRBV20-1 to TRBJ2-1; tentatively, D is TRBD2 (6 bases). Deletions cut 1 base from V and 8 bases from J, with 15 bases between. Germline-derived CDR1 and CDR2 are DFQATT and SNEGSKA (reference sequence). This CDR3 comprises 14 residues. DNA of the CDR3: TGCAGTGCTAGAGGCGGGGACGCTGGTTATGAGCAGTTCTTC. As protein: CSARGGDAGYEQFF.

As DNA, the CDR3 is TGTGCCAGCAGCTTAGCGACGGGACAGATACCCTCCTACGAGCAGTACTTC. Residues: CASSLATGQIPSYEQYF. The chain recombines TRBV7-9 with TRBJ2-7, with 7 bases fitting TRBD1. J gave up 0 bases and V 0 bases, and 8 bases lay outside the gene matches. This CDR3 has 17 amino acids. Germline V gene data show CDR1 as SEHNR and CDR2 as FQNEAQ (reference sequence).

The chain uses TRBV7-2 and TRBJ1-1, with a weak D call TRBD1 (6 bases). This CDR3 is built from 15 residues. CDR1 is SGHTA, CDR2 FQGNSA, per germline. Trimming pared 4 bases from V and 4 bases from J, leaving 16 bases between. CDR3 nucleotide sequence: TGTGCCAGCAGCTGGGGGCAGGGGCTGGCCACTGAAGCTTTCTTT. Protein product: CASSWGQGLATEAFF.

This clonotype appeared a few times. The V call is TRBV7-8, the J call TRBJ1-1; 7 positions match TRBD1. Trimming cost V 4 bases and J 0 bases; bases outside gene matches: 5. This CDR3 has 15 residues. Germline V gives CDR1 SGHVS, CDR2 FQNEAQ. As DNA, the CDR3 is TGTGCCAGCAGCTATCCCAGGGGGATGAACACTGAAGCTTTCTTT. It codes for CASSYPRGMNTEAFF.

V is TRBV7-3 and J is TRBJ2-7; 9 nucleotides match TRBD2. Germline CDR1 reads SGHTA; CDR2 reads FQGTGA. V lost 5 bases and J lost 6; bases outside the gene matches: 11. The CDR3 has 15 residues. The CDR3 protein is CASSPGTSRLSEQYF. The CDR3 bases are TGTGCCAGCAGCCCAGGGACTAGCCGTCTCTCCGAGCAGTACTTC.

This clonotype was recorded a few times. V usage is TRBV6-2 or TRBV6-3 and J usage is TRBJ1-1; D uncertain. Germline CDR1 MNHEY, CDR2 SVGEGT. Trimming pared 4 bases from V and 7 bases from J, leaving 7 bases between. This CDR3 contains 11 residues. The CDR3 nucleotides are TGTGCCAGCAGTTCAGGAGTTGAAGCTTTCTTT. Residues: CASSSGVEAFF.

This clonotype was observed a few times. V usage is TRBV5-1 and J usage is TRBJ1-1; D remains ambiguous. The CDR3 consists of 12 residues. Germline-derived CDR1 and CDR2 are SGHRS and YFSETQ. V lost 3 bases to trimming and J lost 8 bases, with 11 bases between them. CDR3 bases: TGCGCCAGCAGCTCGCCTCTCGGAGAAGCTTTCTTT. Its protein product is CASSSPLGEAFF. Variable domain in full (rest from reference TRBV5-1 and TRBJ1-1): KAGVTQTPRYLIKTRGQQVTLSCSPISGHRSVSWYQQTPGQGLQFLFEYFSETQRNKGNFPGRFSGRQFSNSRSEMNVSTLELGDSALYLCASSSPLGEAFFGQGTRLTVV.

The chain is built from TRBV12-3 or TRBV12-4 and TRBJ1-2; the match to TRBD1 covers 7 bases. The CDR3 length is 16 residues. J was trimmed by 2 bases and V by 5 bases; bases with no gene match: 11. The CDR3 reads CASSPYDTTGNYGYTF. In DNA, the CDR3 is TGTGCCAGCAGTCCTTATGATACGACAGGGAACTATGGCTACACCTTC.

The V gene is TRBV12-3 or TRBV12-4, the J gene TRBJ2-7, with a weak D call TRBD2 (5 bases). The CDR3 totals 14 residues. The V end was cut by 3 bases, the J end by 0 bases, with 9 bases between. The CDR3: CASSFGEPSYEQYF. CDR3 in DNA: TGTGCCAGCAGTTTTGGGGAGCCCTCCTACGAGCAGTACTTC.

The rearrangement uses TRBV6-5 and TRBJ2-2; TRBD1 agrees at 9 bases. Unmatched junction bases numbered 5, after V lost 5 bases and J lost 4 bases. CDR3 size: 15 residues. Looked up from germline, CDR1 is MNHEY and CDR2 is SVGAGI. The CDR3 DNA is TGTGCCAGCAGTGCCGGGACAGGGCCCACCGGGGAGCTGTTTTTT. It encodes CASSAGTGPTGELFF.

CDR3 in amino acids: CASSPDREPYEQYF. The DNA of the CDR3 is TGTGCCAGCAGCCCTGACAGGGAACCCTACGAGCAGTACTTC. This chain joins TRBV12-3 or TRBV12-4 and TRBJ2-7; the match to TRBD1 covers 7 bases. This CDR3 spans 14 amino acids. J lost 2 bases, V lost 6 bases, and 7 bases had no gene match.

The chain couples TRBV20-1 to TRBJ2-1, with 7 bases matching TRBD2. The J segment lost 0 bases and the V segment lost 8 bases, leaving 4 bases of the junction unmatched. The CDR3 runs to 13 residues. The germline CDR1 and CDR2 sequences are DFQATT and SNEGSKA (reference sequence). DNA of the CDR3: TGCAGTAGAGCGGGGAACTCCTACAATGAGCAGTTCTTC. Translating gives CSRAGNSYNEQFF.

The CDR3 DNA is TGTGCCAGTCAAGGTCTCGTGGGGGAGCAGTACTTC. It codes for CASQGLVGEQYF. This sequence joins TRBV6-6 and TRBJ2-7; D unclear. Trimming took off 9 bases at V and 7 bases at J, with 16 bases between the two ends. The CDR3 covers 12 residues. Germline V gives CDR1 MNHNY, CDR2 SVGAGI (reference sequence).

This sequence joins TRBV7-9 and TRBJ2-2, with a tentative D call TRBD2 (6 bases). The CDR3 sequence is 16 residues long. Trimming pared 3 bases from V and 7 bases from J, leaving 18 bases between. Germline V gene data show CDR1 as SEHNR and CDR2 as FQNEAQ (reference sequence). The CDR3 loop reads CASSFPLASKDGELFF. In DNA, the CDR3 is TGTGCCAGCAGCTTCCCCCTAGCGTCCAAGGACGGGGAGCTGTTTTTT.